The 2 T cell receptor beta chains presented below share a single source sample, sequenced in a study of lymphopenia after photon versus proton radiotherapy. Clones were sequenced by immunoSEQ multiplex PCR, and TCRdb holds only the in-frame ones, with some missing. The table has more than 20,000 clones, over 80% seen once; the top ten hold 3% to 4.5%. The specimen was peripheral blood, collected from a patient treated with photon-based radiotherapy. The source of these receptors is a woman between 45 and 65 years old with pancreatic cancer.

The chain uses TRBV19 and TRBJ2-1; TRBD1 or TRBD2 may be the D gene (5 bases each). The CDR3 contains 13 residues. V was trimmed by 6 bases and J by 9 bases, leaving 15 bases between them. CDR1 and CDR2 from the germline V gene are LNHDA and SQIVND (reference sequence). Here the CDR3 reads CASSSGPMGEQFF. CDR3 sequence (DNA): TGTGCCAGTAGCTCGGGACCGATGGGTGAGCAGTTCTTC.

The V call is TRBV4-3, the J call TRBJ2-1, with TRBD2 identical over 8 bases. The V segment lost 0 bases and the J segment 3 bases; nucleotides outside the gene matches: 4. The CDR3 is 16 amino acids. Germline CDR1 is LGHNA and CDR2 is YSLEER. This CDR3 reads CASSQDLTSDYNEQFF. CDR3 coding DNA: TGCGCCAGCAGCCAAGATCTGACTAGCGACTACAATGAGCAGTTCTTC.